Listed here are 12 T cell receptor beta chains from one sample, sequenced in a study of T cell responses to AZD1222 COVID-19 vaccine. Data came from immunoSEQ multiplex PCR; TCRdb stores just in-frame clones and leaves some out. The repertoire has approximately 120,000 clones, 90% to 95% of them found once; the top ten carry around 7%. Source: peripheral blood, taken on day 0 of AZD1222 vaccination. The receptors derive from an adult in good health.

V gene TRBV7-8 combines with J gene TRBJ1-1; no clear D. Germline V lookup: CDR1 SGHVS, CDR2 FQNEAQ. The V end was cut by 0 bases, the J end by 3 bases, with 8 bases between. The CDR3 is 14 amino acids. CDR3 nucleotide sequence: TGTGCCAGCAGCTTAGCGGTGGATTACACTGAAGCTTTCTTT. Its translation: CASSLAVDYTEAFF.

CDR3 protein: CASNSRDTQYF. The CDR3 DNA reads TGTGCTAGTAACAGCCGCGATACGCAGTATTTT. The V and J genes are TRBV12-5 and TRBJ2-3; D not resolved. The CDR3 extends over 11 amino acids. Germline V lookup: CDR1 LGHNT, CDR2 FRNRAP. V dropped 8 bases and J dropped 6 bases, with 9 bases sitting between them.

The chain joins TRBV2 to TRBJ1-5; D uncertain. This CDR3 spans 12 amino acids. Trimming removed 1 base at V and 13 bases at J, with 11 bases between. The germline V gene encodes CDR1 SNHLY and CDR2 FYNNEI. The DNA of the CDR3 is TGTGCCAGCAGTGAAGGGAGGGAGCTTCAGCATTTT. The encoded protein is CASSEGRELQHF.

The chain combines TRBV4-3 with TRBJ1-1, with D possibly TRBD1 on 6 matching bases. Trimming took 0 bases from V and 11 from J, leaving 13 bases between them. CDR3 length equals 13 residues. Germline lookup yields CDR1 LGHNA and CDR2 YSLEER. CDR3 region: CASSQEQGPHAFF. The DNA for the CDR3 is TGCGCCAGCAGCCAAGAACAGGGCCCCCATGCTTTCTTT.

This clone has only a few counts. The gene calls are TRBV7-3 and TRBJ1-2; D is possibly TRBD1 (6 bases). CDR3 length equals 16 residues. With 3 bases removed from V and 2 bases from J, the gap between germline ends came to 16 bases. Germline V lookup: CDR1 SGHTA, CDR2 FQGTGA. CDR3 loop: CASSFTGGAQNYGYTF. The CDR3 nucleotides read TGTGCCAGCAGCTTTACCGGGGGGGCCCAAAACTATGGCTACACCTTC. Full variable domain (missing parts from reference TRBV7-3 and TRBJ1-2): GAGVSQTPSNKVTEKGKYVELRCDPISGHTALYWYRQSLGQGPEFLIYFQGTGAADDSGLPNDRFFAVRPEGSVSTLKIQRTERGDSAVYLCASSFTGGAQNYGYTFGSGTRLTVV.

This chain joins TRBV7-9 and TRBJ1-1, with no clear D. From germline, CDR1 is SEHNR and CDR2 FQNEAQ (reference sequence). This CDR3 contains 11 residues. V dropped 5 bases and J dropped 11 bases, with 12 bases sitting between them. The CDR3 sequence is CASSESQSAFF. The CDR3 DNA reads TGTGCCAGCAGCGAAAGTCAGTCCGCTTTCTTT.

The chain joins TRBV7-6 to TRBJ1-2; possible D gene TRBD1, 5 bases. In germline, CDR1 is SGHVS, CDR2 FNYEAQ. This CDR3 has 15 residues. The germline V and J ends were trimmed by 1 base and 4 bases, with 13 bases remaining between them. CDR3 region: CASSLGGRGSYGYTF. In DNA, the CDR3 is TGTGCCAGCAGCTTAGGGGGGAGGGGATCCTATGGCTACACCTTC.

V usage is TRBV5-8 and J usage is TRBJ2-7; a possible D gene is TRBD2 (6 bases). Germline CDR1 SGHTS, CDR2 YDEGEE. V was pared by 4 bases and J by 8 bases, with 13 bases between. This CDR3 has 12 residues. The DNA of the CDR3 is TGTGCCAGCAGCCCCGGGACTCCCCAGCAGTACTTC. Its translation: CASSPGTPQQYF.

This clone was seen once. The V gene is TRBV7-2, the J gene TRBJ2-3; D is uncertain. Between the trimmed V and J ends, which lost 2 bases and 4 bases, there was a span of 7 bases. Germline values: CDR1 SGHTA, CDR2 FQGNSA. The CDR3 extends over 13 amino acids. In DNA, the CDR3 is TGTGCCAGCAGCTTAAACGTCGCAGATACGCAGTATTTT. The encoded protein is CASSLNVADTQYF.

This clone occurred once. The gene calls are TRBV19 and TRBJ2-1; D is possibly TRBD2 (5 bases). V was clipped by 5 bases and J by 5 bases, with 10 bases between them. This CDR3 is built from 13 residues. Germline values: CDR1 LNHDA, CDR2 SQIVND (reference sequence). The DNA for the CDR3 is TGTGCCAGTAGTCGGGATGCGGACAATGAGCAGTTCTTC. Protein product: CASSRDADNEQFF.

The chain has TRBV19 and TRBJ2-2; maybe TRBD1 (6 bases). V was trimmed by 6 bases and J by 2 bases, leaving 16 bases between them. The CDR3 totals 16 residues. Germline lookup yields CDR1 LNHDA and CDR2 SQIVND (reference sequence). The CDR3 coding sequence is TGTGCCAGTAGCCCACAGGGTGGGGGAAACACCGGGGAGCTGTTTTTT. Protein: CASSPQGGGNTGELFF.

This clone was found once. This chain links TRBV7-2 with TRBJ1-1; TRBD1 is a possible D gene (5 bases). Looked up from germline, CDR1 is SGHTA and CDR2 is FQGNSA. The CDR3 runs to 16 residues. V lost 3 bases to trimming and J lost 0 bases, with 14 bases between them. The CDR3 bases are TGTGCCAGCAGCTTCCCGATCAGGGCGCTGAACACTGAAGCTTTCTTT. The encoded protein is CASSFPIRALNTEAFF.